Sequencing of this T cell receptor beta chain was carried out in a study of blood T cells in healthy people across ages. The CDR3 covers 14 residues. Trimming left V 8 bases short and J 7 bases short, with 21 bases between. The second PCR ran about 6 to 11 cycles with a sample-barcoded 5' primer and J-beta primers. A single record per CDR3 protein comes from TCRdb applying MiXCR to the 5' RACE reads. The top ten clones hold over 30% of a sample with hundreds of thousands of distinct CDR3 sequences, roughly 58% of them seen once. The V and J genes are TRBV12-3 or TRBV12-4 and TRBJ2-7; perhaps TRBD2 as D (6 bases). The TCR was taken from a man in his fifties or sixties in good health. Sequencing was performed on blood. This CDR3 reads CASGGASSYNEQYF. Written as DNA, the CDR3 is TGTGCCAGCGGCGGGGCCAGCTCCTACAATGAGCAGTACTTC.